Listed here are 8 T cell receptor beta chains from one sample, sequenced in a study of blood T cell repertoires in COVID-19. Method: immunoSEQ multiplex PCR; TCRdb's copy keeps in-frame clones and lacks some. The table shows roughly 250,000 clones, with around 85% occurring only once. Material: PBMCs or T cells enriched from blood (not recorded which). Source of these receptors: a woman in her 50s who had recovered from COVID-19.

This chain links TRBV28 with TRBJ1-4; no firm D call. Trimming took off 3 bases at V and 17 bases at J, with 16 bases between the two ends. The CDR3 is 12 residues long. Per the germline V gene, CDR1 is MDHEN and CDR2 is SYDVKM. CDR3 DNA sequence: TGTGCCAGCAGTTTCGAAGGTTACGGACTATTTTTT. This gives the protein CASSFEGYGLFF.

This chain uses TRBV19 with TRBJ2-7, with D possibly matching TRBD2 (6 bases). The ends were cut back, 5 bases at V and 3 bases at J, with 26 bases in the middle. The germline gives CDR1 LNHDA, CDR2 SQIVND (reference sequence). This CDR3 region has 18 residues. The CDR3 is CASSSRPLAPRRDYEQYF. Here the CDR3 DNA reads TGTGCCAGTAGTTCGAGGCCCCTGGCCCCACGGAGGGACTACGAGCAGTACTTC.

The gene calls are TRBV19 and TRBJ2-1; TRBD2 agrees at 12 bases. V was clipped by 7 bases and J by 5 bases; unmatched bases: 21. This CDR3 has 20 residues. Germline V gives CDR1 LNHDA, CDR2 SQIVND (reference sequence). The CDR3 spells CASTPLTSGRATPLNNEQFF. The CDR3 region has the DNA TGTGCCAGTACGCCATTGACTAGCGGGAGAGCTACCCCGTTGAACAATGAGCAGTTCTTC.

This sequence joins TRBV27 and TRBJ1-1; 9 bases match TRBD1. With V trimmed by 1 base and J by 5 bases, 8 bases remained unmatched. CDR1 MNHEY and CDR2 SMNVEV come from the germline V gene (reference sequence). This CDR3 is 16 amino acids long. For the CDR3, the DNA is TGTGCCAGCAGTTTATTCGGGACAGGGAGGGTGACTGAAGCTTTCTTT. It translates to CASSLFGTGRVTEAFF.

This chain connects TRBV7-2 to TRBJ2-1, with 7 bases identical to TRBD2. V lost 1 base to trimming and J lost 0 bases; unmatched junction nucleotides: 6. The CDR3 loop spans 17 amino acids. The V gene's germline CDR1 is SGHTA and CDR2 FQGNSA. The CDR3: CASSLGGGGSSYNEQFF. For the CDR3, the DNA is TGTGCCAGCAGCTTAGGGGGCGGCGGGAGCTCCTACAATGAGCAGTTCTTC.

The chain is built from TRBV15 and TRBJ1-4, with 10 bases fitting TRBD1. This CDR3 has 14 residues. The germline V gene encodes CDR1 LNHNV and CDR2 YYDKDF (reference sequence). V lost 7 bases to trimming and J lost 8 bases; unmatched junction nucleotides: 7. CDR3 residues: CATNPGTGVEKLFF. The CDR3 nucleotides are TGTGCCACCAACCCCGGGACAGGGGTGGAAAAACTGTTTTTT.

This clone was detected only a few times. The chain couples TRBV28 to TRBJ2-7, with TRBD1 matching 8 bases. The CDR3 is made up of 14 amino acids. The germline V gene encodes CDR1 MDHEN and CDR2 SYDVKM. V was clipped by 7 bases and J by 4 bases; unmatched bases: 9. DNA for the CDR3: TGTGCCAGCACCTCGGACAGGGTCCGGTACGAGCAGTACTTC. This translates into CASTSDRVRYEQYF.

CDR3 residues: CASSRGIPGSQGSGNTIYF. CDR3 nucleotide sequence: TGTGCCAGTAGTAGGGGAATCCCAGGATCCCAGGGGTCCGGAAACACCATATATTTT. The chain joins TRBV19 to TRBJ1-3; D might be TRBD1 (6 bases). The CDR3 totals 19 residues. CDR1 and CDR2 from the germline V gene are LNHDA and SQIVND (reference sequence). The V gene lost 4 bases and the J gene lost 4 bases, with 26 bases spanning the gap.